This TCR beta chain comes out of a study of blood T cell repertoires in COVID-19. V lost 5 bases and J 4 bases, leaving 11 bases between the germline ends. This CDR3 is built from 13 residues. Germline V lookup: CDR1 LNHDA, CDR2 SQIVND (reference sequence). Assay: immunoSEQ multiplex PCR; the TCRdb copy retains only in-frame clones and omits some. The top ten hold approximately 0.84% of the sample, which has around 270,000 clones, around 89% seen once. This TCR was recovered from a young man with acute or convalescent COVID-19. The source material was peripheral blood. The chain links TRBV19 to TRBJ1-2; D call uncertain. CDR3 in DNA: TGTGCCAGTAGTCCCCAGATAACCTATGGCTACACCTTC. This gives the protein CASSPQITYGYTF.